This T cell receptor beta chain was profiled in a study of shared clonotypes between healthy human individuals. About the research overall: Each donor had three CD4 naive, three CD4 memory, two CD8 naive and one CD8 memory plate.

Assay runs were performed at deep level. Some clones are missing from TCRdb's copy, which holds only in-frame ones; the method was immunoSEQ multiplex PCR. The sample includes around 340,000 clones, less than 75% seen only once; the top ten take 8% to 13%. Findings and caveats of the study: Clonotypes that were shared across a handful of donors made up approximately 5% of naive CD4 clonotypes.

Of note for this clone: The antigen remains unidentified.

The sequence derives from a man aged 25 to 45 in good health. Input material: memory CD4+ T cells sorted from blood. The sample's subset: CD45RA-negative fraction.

The DNA for the CDR3 is TGTGCCTGCCACAGGCCGGGAAACACTGAAGCTTTCTTT. It yields the protein CACHRPGNTEAFF. The chain employs TRBV30 and TRBJ1-1, with D maybe TRBD1 (5 bases). The CDR3 is 13 residues long. Germline V CDR1 and CDR2: GTSNPN, SVGIG (reference sequence). Trimming stripped 6 bases from V and 2 bases from J, with 13 bases between.